The TCR beta chain described here comes from a study of blood T cells in healthy people across ages. V lost 5 bases to trimming and J lost 6 bases, with 16 bases between them. CDR1 is MNHEY, CDR2 SVGAGI, per germline. This CDR3 has 15 amino acids. All donors came from Russia, were Caucasian and healthy, and spanned ages about 6 to 100. Study-level points and caveats: TCR beta diversity correlated strongly with naive T cell percentage. Among T cells, TCR beta diversity per million cells dropped roughly linearly as age rose.

Note on this clonotype: Its specificity is not known.

Alongside a J-beta primer mix, a sample-barcoded 5' primer served in a second PCR lasting roughly 7 to 11 cycles. TCRdb re-derived calls from the 5' RACE reads in MiXCR, one entry per CDR3 protein. The sample records 1.8 million or so distinct CDR3 sequences, roughly two fifths being singletons. The specimen was blood. The clonotype comes from a human donor in good health. J is TRBJ2-2 and V is TRBV6-5; D is ambiguous. CDR3 sequence: CASSTRPGAAGELFF. The DNA of the CDR3 is TGTGCCAGCAGTACCAGGCCAGGCGCGGCCGGGGAGCTGTTTTTT.